This TCR beta chain was identified during a study of blood T cell repertoires in COVID-19. Germline CDR1 is LNHDA and CDR2 is SQIVND (reference sequence). The CDR3 consists of 15 residues. This clone was detected once. One junction end disagrees with the germline gene, perhaps due to a read error. Libraries were prepared by immunoSEQ multiplex PCR; TCRdb keeps only in-frame clonotypes and omits some of them. The sample has some 290,000 clones, about four fifths seen once. The clonotype comes from a woman aged 60-75 years with active or convalescent COVID-19. The chain has TRBV19 and TRBJ2-2, with TRBD2 as a possible D gene (5 bases). The sample taken for sequencing was peripheral blood. CDR3 loop: CASRIERLNTGELFF. The CDR3 DNA reads TGTGCCAGTAGAATAGAGCGGCTAAACACCGGGGAGCTGTTTTTT.